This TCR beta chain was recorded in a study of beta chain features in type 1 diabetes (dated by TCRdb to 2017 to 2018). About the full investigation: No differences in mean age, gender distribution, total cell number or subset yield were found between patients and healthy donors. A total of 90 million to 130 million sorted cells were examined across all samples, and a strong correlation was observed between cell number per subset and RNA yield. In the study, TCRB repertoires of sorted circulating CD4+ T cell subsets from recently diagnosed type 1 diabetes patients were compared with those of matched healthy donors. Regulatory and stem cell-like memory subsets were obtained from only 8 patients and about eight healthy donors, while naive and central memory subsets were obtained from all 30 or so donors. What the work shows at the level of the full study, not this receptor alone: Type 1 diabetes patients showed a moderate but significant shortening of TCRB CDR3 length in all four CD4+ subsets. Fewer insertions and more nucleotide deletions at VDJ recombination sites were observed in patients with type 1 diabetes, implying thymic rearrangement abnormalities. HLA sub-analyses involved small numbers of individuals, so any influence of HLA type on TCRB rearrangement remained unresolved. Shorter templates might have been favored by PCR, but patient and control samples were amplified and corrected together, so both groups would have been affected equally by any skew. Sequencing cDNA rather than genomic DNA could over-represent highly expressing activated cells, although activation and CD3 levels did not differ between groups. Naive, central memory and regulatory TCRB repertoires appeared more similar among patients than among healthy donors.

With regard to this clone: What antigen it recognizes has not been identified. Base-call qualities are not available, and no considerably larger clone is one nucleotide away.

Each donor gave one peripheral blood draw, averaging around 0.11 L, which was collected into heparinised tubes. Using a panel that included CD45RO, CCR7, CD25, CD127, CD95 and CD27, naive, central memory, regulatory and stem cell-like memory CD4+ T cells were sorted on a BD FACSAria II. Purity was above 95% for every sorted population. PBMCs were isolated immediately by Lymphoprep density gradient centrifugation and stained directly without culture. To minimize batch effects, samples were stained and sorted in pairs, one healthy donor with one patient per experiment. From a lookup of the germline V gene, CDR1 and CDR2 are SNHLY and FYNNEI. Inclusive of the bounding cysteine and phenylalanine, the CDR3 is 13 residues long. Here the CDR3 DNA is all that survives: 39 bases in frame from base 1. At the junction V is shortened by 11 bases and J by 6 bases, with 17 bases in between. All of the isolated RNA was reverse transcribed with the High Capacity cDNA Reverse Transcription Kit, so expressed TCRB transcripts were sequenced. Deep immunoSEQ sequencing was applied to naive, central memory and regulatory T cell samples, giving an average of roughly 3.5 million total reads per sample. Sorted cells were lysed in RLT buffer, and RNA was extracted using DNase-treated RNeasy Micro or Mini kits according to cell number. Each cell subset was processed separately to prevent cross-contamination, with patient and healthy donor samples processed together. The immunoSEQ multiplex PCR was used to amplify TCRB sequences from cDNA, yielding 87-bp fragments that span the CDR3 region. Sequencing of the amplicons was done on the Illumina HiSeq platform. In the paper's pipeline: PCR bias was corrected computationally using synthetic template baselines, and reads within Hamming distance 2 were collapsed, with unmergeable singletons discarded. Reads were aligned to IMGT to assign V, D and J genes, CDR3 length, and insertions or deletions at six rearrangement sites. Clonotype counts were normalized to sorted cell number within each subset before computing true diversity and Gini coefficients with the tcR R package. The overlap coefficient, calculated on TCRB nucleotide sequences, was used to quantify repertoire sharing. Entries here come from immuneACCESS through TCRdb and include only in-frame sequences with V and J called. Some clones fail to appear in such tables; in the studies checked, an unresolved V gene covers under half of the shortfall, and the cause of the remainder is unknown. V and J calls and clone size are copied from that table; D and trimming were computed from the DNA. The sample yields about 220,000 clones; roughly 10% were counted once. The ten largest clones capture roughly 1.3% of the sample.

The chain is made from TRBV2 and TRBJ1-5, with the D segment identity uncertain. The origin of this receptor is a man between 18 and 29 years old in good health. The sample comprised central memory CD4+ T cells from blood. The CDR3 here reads CASASEALQPQHF. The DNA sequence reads TGTGCCTCAGCATCTGAAGCGCTTCAGCCCCAGCATTTT.